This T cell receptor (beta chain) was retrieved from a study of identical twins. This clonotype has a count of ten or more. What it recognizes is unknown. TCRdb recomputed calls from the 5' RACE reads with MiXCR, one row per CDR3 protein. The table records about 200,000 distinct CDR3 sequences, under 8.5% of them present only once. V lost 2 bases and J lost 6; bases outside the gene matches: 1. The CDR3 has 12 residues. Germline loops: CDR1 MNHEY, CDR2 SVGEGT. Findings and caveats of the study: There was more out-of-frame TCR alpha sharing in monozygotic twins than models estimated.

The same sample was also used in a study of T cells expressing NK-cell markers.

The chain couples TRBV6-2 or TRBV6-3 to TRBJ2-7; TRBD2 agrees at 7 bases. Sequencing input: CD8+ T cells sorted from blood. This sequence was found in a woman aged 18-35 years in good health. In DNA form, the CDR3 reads TGTGCCAGCAGTTACCCTAGCGGCGAGCAGTACTTC. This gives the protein CASSYPSGEQYF.